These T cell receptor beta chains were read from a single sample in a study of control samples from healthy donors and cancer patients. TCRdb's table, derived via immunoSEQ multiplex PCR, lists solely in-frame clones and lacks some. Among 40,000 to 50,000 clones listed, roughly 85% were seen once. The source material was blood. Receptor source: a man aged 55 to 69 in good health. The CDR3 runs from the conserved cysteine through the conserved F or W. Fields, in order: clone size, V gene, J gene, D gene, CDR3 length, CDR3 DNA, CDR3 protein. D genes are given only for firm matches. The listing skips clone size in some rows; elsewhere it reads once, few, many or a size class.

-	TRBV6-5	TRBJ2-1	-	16	TGTGCCAGCAGTTACTCGAGCGGCAACTCCTACAATGAGCAGTTCTTC	CASSYSSGNSYNEQFF
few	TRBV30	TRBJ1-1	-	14	TGTGCCTGGAACTCAGGGTCAATGAACACTGAAGCTTTCTTT	CAWNSGSMNTEAFF
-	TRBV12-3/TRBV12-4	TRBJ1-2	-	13	TGTGCCAGCAGTTGGGGGCCCCGGTATGGCTACACCTTC	CASSWGPRYGYTF
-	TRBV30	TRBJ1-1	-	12	TGTGCCTGGGGTAGGGGGATAGCTGAAGCTTTCTTT	CAWGRGIAEAFF
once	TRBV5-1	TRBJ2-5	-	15	TGCGCCAGCAGCTTGGCTGGCAGGGGCTCAGAGACCCAGTACTTC	CASSLAGRGSETQYF
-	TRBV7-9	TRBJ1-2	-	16	TGTGCCAGCAGCCCCGCGGGGACGGATGCTAACTATGGCTACACCTTC	CASSPAGTDANYGYTF
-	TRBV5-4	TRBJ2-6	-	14	TGTGCCAGCAGCCGTTACTCTGGGGCCAACGTCCTGACTTTC	CASSRYSGANVLTF
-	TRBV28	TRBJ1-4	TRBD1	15	TGTGCCAGCAGTCGCCCGGGACAGGGGACAAAGAATCTCATTTTT	CASSRPGQGTKNLIF
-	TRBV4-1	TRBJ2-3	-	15	TGCGCCAGCAGCCTACAGGGGAGGTCCACAGATACGCAGTATTTT	CASSLQGRSTDTQYF
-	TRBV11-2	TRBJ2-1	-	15	TGTGCCAGCAGCTTAGGCGGAAGCTCCTACAATGAGCAGTTCTTC	CASSLGGSSYNEQFF
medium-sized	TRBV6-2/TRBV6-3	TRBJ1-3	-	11	TGTGCCAGCAGCTCCGGAGGCACCATATATTTT	CASSSGGTIYF
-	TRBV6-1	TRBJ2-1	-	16	TGTGCCAGCAGTGAAATGGGGTCCCGGGCCGGGGTTGAGCAGTTCTTC	CASSEMGSRAGVEQFF
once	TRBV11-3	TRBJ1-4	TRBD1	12	TGTGCCAGTGGACAGGGGAATGAAAAACTGTTTTTT	CASGQGNEKLFF
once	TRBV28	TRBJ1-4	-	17	TGTGCCAGCAGTTTCCGCGTCAGCCCTTCAACTAATGAAAAACTGTTTTTT	CASSFRVSPSTNEKLFF
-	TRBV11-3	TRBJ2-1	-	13	TGTGCCAGCAGCCTTCAGGGGTACAATGAGCAGTTCTTC	CASSLQGYNEQFF
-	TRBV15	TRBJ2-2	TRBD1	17	TGTGCCACCAGCAAGGGACGGGACAGGGGTAAAGAAGGGGAGCTGTTTTTT	CATSKGRDRGKEGELFF
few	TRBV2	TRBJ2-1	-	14	TGTGCCAGCAGTGACGTTCGGGGGGCAGGTGAGCAGTTCTTC	CASSDVRGAGEQFF
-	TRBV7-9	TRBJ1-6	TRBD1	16	TGTGCCAGCAGCTTAGCCGGGACAGCTGCATATTCACCCCTCCACTTT	CASSLAGTAAYSPLHF
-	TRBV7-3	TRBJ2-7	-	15	TGTGCCAGCAGCTTAATGGCGGAGAGCTCCTACGAGCAGTACTTC	CASSLMAESSYEQYF
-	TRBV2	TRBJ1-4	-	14	TGTGCCACCAAAGGACATCTCGGGAATGAAAAACTGTTTTTT	CATKGHLGNEKLFF
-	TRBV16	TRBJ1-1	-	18	TGTGCCAGCAGCCAATCTCTTGGACGGGACCCCCTGAACACTGAAGCTTTCTTT	CASSQSLGRDPLNTEAFF
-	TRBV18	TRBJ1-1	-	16	TGTGCCAGCTCACCACAGGTGCGGGCGGGGGACACTGAAGCTTTCTTT	CASSPQVRAGDTEAFF
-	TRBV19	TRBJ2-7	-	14	TGTGCCACTCTTAGCCGCCTCCCAGGCGACGAGCAGTACTTC	CATLSRLPGDEQYF
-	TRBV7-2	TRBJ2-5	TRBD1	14	TGTGCCAGCAGTCGAGACAGGGGAGAAGGTGTCCCGTACTTC	CASSRDRGEGVPYF
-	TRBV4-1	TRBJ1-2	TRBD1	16	TGCGCCAGCAGCCAAGGCGGACAGGGGGGCAGCTATGGCTACACCTTC	CASSQGGQGGSYGYTF
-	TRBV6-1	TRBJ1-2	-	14	TGTGCCAGCAGTGAAGCGTTACAGCGTTATGGCTACACCTTC	CASSEALQRYGYTF
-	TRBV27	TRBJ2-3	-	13	TGTGCCAGCAGTTTCGGCGTGGGGGATACGCAGTATTTT	CASSFGVGDTQYF
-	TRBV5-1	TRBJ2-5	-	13	TGCGCCAGCAGTCGGGACAATCAAGAGACCCAGTACTTC	CASSRDNQETQYF